The rows below give T cell receptor beta chains drawn from one sample of a study of CD8+ T cells in alopecia areata. The repertoire was sequenced with immunoSEQ multiplex PCR; TCRdb's copy has only in-frame clones and lacks some. The sample holds 180,000 or so clones, 45% to 60% seen once. The sequences come from CD8+ T cells sorted from blood, collected around week 53, from a patient treated with tofacitinib. The receptors were gathered from a human donor with alopecia areata. The conserved cysteine and the conserved F or W are not part of the CDR3 here. A D gene is named only where the DNA matches it firmly. Rows give clone size only sometimes, using once, few, many, or a class for an expanded clone.

CDR3	V	D	size	J
ASSLLTPGTEHAANEKLF	TRBV4-3	-	-	TRBJ1-4
ASSQDSRGNQPQH	TRBV4-1	-	-	TRBJ1-5
ASGPGQGDYGYT	TRBV12-5	TRBD1	few	TRBJ1-2
ASSQEGQGYGYT	TRBV4-1	-	-	TRBJ1-2
ASSIAANTEAF	TRBV19	-	-	TRBJ1-1
ASSLDLGAEAF	TRBV7-2	-	-	TRBJ1-1
ASSPKQGNTEAF	TRBV18	-	-	TRBJ1-1
ASSYGQGITDTQY	TRBV6-5	TRBD1	-	TRBJ2-3
ASSGWDRIRSPLH	TRBV19	TRBD1	-	TRBJ1-6
ASRIRTSGGKQF	TRBV2	TRBD2	-	TRBJ2-1
ASSLASTGQPQH	TRBV7-7	TRBD1	-	TRBJ1-5
ASSYSSGLVAYEQY	TRBV6-5	TRBD2	-	TRBJ2-7
ASRVDREWGINSPLH	TRBV2	TRBD1	-	TRBJ1-6
ASGLARNTGELF	TRBV12-5	-	-	TRBJ2-2
ASNRRAGAYYEQY	TRBV5-6	-	-	TRBJ2-7
ASSPGDSGETQY	TRBV27	TRBD2	few	TRBJ2-5
ASSLQPTGTGYQNEQF	TRBV5-1	TRBD1	-	TRBJ2-1
ASSPGSVRQPQH	TRBV7-8	-	-	TRBJ1-5
ASSHRRTAGNSPLH	TRBV4-3	-	medium-sized	TRBJ1-6
ASSVIGGTGFDEQY	TRBV2	TRBD1	-	TRBJ2-7
ASSFGTGTDTQY	TRBV5-6	TRBD1	-	TRBJ2-3
ASSVPSGGPYEQY	TRBV13	TRBD2	-	TRBJ2-7
ASSLVLAGGVDEQF	TRBV7-9	TRBD2	-	TRBJ2-1
AWQDRVGVYT	TRBV30	TRBD1	-	TRBJ1-2
ASSSENLNGYT	TRBV5-5	-	-	TRBJ1-2
ASSRLTGSATDTQY	TRBV4-3	TRBD1	-	TRBJ2-3
ASSELVQETQY	TRBV25-1	-	-	TRBJ2-5
ASSLRTAINYEQY	TRBV5-5	-	-	TRBJ2-7
SVDARGAGNEQF	TRBV29-1	-	-	TRBJ2-1